Shown below are 30 T cell receptor beta chains from a single sample sequenced in a study of vaccination and CD4 T cells after COVID-19. TCRdb passed the PCR reads through MiXCR, listing each CDR3 protein once. The sample yields some 22,000 distinct CDR3 sequences, 51% seen once. Specimen: CD4+ T cells from blood, collected before SARS-CoV-2 vaccination. The source is a human donor who had recovered from COVID-19.

The chain is built from TRBV28 and TRBJ1-1; no firm D call. V was shortened by 2 bases and J by 1 base, with 5 bases between the two germline ends. The CDR3 extends over 13 amino acids. Germline values: CDR1 MDHEN, CDR2 SYDVKM. This chain's CDR3 is CASSLDANTEAFF. The CDR3 DNA reads as TGTGCCAGCAGTTTAGACGCGAACACTGAAGCTTTCTTT.

This clonotype was detected only a few times. The V and J genes are TRBV11-2 and TRBJ1-2, with 8 bases lining up with TRBD1. The CDR3 is 15 residues long. The V segment lost 5 bases and the J segment 5 bases; nucleotides outside the gene matches: 10. Germline CDR1 SGHAT, CDR2 FQNNGV. The CDR3 spells CASSRGTGTTYGYTF. The CDR3 coding sequence is TGTGCCAGCAGCCGCGGGACAGGAACAACATATGGCTACACCTTC.

This clonotype was found once. This chain joins TRBV20-1 and TRBJ2-7, with 7 bases matching TRBD2. Germline CDR1 is DFQATT and CDR2 is SNEGSKA (reference sequence). This CDR3 comprises 13 residues. After removal of 5 bases from V and 4 bases from J, the junction contained 8 bases not matched to a gene. CDR3 region: CSAWLGGEYEQYF. CDR3 nucleotide sequence: TGCAGTGCTTGGCTGGGAGGGGAGTACGAGCAGTACTTC.

J is TRBJ1-5 and V is TRBV4-1; D gene unclear. Trimming stripped 3 bases from V and 0 bases from J, with 21 bases between. Germline V gene lookup returns CDR1 MGHRA and CDR2 YSYEKL. The CDR3 extends over 19 amino acids. The CDR3 is CASSHRPGLRGDSNQPQHF. CDR3 coding DNA: TGCGCCAGCAGCCACAGGCCGGGATTGCGGGGTGATAGCAATCAGCCCCAGCATTTT.

The chain uses TRBV27 and TRBJ2-7, with 14 bases aligning to TRBD2. CDR1 MNHEY and CDR2 SMNVEV come from the germline V gene (reference sequence). The CDR3 loop spans 15 amino acids. V lost 6 bases, J lost 4 bases, and 5 bases stayed unmatched. CDR3 in DNA: TGTGCCAGCAGGAGACTAGCGGGAGGGATATACGAGCAGTACTTC. It is translated as CASRRLAGGIYEQYF.

Worth noting for this clonotype: Compared with germline, one end of the junction differs, possibly owing to a read error. This chain uses TRBV5-8 with TRBJ2-3; 8 bases map to TRBD2. This CDR3 is 13 amino acids long. Germline V gene lookup returns CDR1 SGHTS and CDR2 YDEGEE. The CDR3 bases are TGCGCGGGGTCGGGACTAGGTTCAGATACGCAGTATTTT. This sequence encodes CAGSGLGSDTQYF.

This clonotype was seen a few times. In nucleotides, the CDR3 is TGTGCCTGTAGGACTAGCGGGAGTAGGAACCAGTACTTC. Translation: CACRTSGSRNQYF. The chain couples TRBV30 to TRBJ2-5; 13 bases align to TRBD2. CDR1 is GTSNPN, CDR2 SVGIG, per germline (reference sequence). The V gene end was trimmed by 6 bases and the J gene end by 10 bases; junction bases not matched to a gene: 8. This CDR3 is built from 13 residues.

This clonotype has just a few counts. The chain couples TRBV2 to TRBJ1-2, with D unclear. The CDR3 has 13 amino acids. Trimming shortened V by 3 bases and J by 1 base, and 6 bases separated the two germline ends. Germline V gives CDR1 SNHLY, CDR2 FYNNEI. The CDR3 region has the DNA TGTGCCAGCAGTGACAGCCTTAACTATGGCTACACCTTC. It codes for CASSDSLNYGYTF.

This clonotype showed up just a few times. The chain has TRBV24-1 and TRBJ2-7; TRBD1 is a possible D gene (5 bases). This CDR3 spans 14 amino acids. Germline V lookup: CDR1 KGHDR, CDR2 SFDVKD. Trimming left V 4 bases short and J 4 bases short, with 13 bases between. CDR3 protein: CATSDSTAGYEQYF. Written as DNA, the CDR3 is TGTGCCACCAGTGACTCGACAGCTGGGTACGAGCAGTACTTC.

This sequence joins TRBV7-3 and TRBJ2-2; the match to TRBD2 covers 9 bases. This CDR3 has 16 residues. Germline loops: CDR1 SGHTA, CDR2 FQGTGA. After removal of 2 bases from V and 7 bases from J, the junction contained 8 bases not matched to a gene. DNA for the CDR3: TGTGCCAGCAGCTTACAGGCTAGCGGGATTCGCGGGGAGCTGTTTTTT. This sequence encodes CASSLQASGIRGELFF.

This clonotype was counted only a few times. The chain joins TRBV15 to TRBJ1-1, with D perhaps matching TRBD1 (5 bases). The CDR3 length is 16 residues. V was clipped by 6 bases and J by 4 bases, with 21 bases between them. From germline, CDR1 is LNHNV and CDR2 YYDKDF (reference sequence). Written as DNA, the CDR3 is TGTGCCACCAGTTCTGGGACGGCGGGGGTCAGCACTGAAGCTTTCTTT. Residues: CATSSGTAGVSTEAFF.

The rearrangement joins TRBV28 to TRBJ1-1; no clear D. Germline V lookup: CDR1 MDHEN, CDR2 SYDVKM. With 6 bases removed from V and 1 base from J, the gap between germline ends came to 24 bases. The CDR3 totals 18 residues. CDR3 residues: CASSSLPGRGSQNTEAFF. CDR3 nucleotides: TGTGCCAGCAGCAGTTTGCCAGGCAGAGGATCACAGAACACTGAAGCTTTCTTT.

The chain links TRBV10-3 to TRBJ1-6, with TRBD1 as a possible D gene (5 bases). There are 16 residues in the CDR3. Trimming shortened V by 2 bases and J by 5 bases, and 13 bases separated the two germline ends. In germline, CDR1 is ENHRY, CDR2 SYGVKD. CDR3 nucleotides: TGTGCCATCAGTGAGCACAGGTTCGATGATAATTCACCCCTCCACTTT. Translating gives CAISEHRFDDNSPLHF.

The V and J genes are TRBV20-1 and TRBJ1-6; the D gene is possibly TRBD1 (6 bases). Germline V gene data show CDR1 as DFQATT and CDR2 as SNEGSKA (reference sequence). This CDR3 is 16 amino acids long. Trimming stripped 6 bases from V and 5 bases from J, with 20 bases between. The CDR3 here is CSATRDTRAHNSPLHF. The CDR3 DNA reads as TGCAGTGCAACCCGGGACACCAGAGCGCATAATTCACCCCTCCACTTT.

Concerning this clonotype: An end of the junction differs from the germline gene, which may be a read error. The chain carries TRBV29-1 and TRBJ2-7; 7 bases match TRBD1. The germline gives CDR1 SQVTM, CDR2 ANQGSEA. This CDR3 comprises 10 residues. CDR3 sequence reads: CSVEIQGLVF. The CDR3 DNA sequence: TGCAGCGTTGAAATACAGGGGTTAGTGTTC.

This clonotype was recorded a few times. The CDR3 spells CAISGTGGNQDEQYF. CDR3 DNA: TGTGCCATCAGCGGGACGGGCGGGAATCAAGACGAGCAGTACTTC. The genes are TRBV10-3 and TRBJ2-7, with TRBD2 as a possible D gene (6 bases). The V end lost 6 bases, the J end lost 5 bases, and 20 bases lay between the germline ends. The CDR3 is made up of 15 amino acids. Per germline, CDR1 ENHRY and CDR2 SYGVKD.

The chain links TRBV24-1 to TRBJ2-1; D unresolved. Trimming left V 0 bases short and J 6 bases short, with 2 bases between. Looked up from germline, CDR1 is KGHDR and CDR2 is SFDVKD. The CDR3 runs 12 residues. CDR3 loop: CATSDLRNEQFF. The CDR3 DNA is TGTGCCACCAGTGATTTGCGCAATGAGCAGTTCTTC.

The table lists this clonotype with a few counts. This chain uses TRBV20-1 with TRBJ1-5; weak D call: TRBD1 (5 bases). Trimming took 6 bases from V and 2 from J, leaving 20 bases between them. Per germline, CDR1 DFQATT and CDR2 SNEGSKA (reference sequence). The CDR3 is 16 amino acids. This CDR3 is CSAPWGTVFGNQPQHF. In DNA form, the CDR3 reads TGCAGTGCACCGTGGGGGACGGTTTTCGGCAATCAGCCCCAGCATTTT.

This clonotype was seen a few times. V usage is TRBV28 and J usage is TRBJ1-6; D ambiguous. V lost 2 bases, J lost 11 bases, and 13 bases lay in between. The germline CDR1 and CDR2 sequences are MDHEN and SYDVKM. The CDR3 contains 14 residues. The CDR3: CASSLVGSEAPLHF. The CDR3 nucleotides are TGTGCCAGCAGTTTAGTGGGGTCCGAGGCACCCCTCCACTTT.

V gene TRBV4-1 combines with J gene TRBJ2-2, with D perhaps given as TRBD1 or TRBD2 (7 bases each). With 4 bases removed from V and 4 bases from J, the gap between germline ends came to 19 bases. Germline assignment: CDR1 MGHRA and CDR2 YSYEKL. This CDR3 contains 17 residues. CDR3 sequence: CASSPEPQGEGTGELFF. In nucleotides, the CDR3 is TGCGCCAGCAGCCCAGAACCCCAGGGGGAGGGCACCGGGGAGCTGTTTTTT.

The V gene is TRBV6-1, the J gene TRBJ1-1; no reliable D call. From germline, CDR1 is MNHNS and CDR2 SASEGT. The CDR3 is 11 amino acids. V lost 5 bases to trimming and J lost 5 bases, with 6 bases between them. CDR3 in DNA: TGTGCCAGCAGTCCGAGTACTGAAGCTTTCTTT. It is translated as CASSPSTEAFF.

The chain has TRBV20-1 and TRBJ2-3; TRBD1 agrees at 7 bases. The CDR3 covers 13 residues. Looked up from germline, CDR1 is DFQATT and CDR2 is SNEGSKA (reference sequence). The junction had 4 bases not matched to a gene; V was cut back by 3 bases and J by 4 bases. The CDR3 sequence is CSASDRVADTQYF. In nucleotides, the CDR3 is TGCAGTGCTAGTGACAGGGTGGCAGATACGCAGTATTTT.

The genes are TRBV4-1 and TRBJ1-1, with D tentatively TRBD1 (5 bases). From germline, CDR1 is MGHRA and CDR2 YSYEKL. This CDR3 has 16 residues. Trimming pared 6 bases from V and 0 bases from J, leaving 17 bases between. The CDR3 coding sequence is TGCGCCAGCAGTCCTTGGGGGAGGGGTATGAACACTGAAGCTTTCTTT. It encodes CASSPWGRGMNTEAFF.

This clonotype came up a few times. The chain is built from TRBV20-1 and TRBJ1-1, with 11 positions matching TRBD1. The CDR3 length is 15 residues. In germline, CDR1 is DFQATT, CDR2 SNEGSKA (reference sequence). Trimming took 2 bases from V and 7 from J; bases not matched to a gene: 9. This CDR3 is CSARQDRGLGIEAFF. CDR3 coding DNA: TGCAGTGCTAGACAGGACAGGGGGCTCGGGATTGAAGCTTTCTTT.

This clonotype showed up just a few times. This chain uses TRBV20-1 with TRBJ1-1, with D unresolved. The CDR3 consists of 12 residues. With 5 bases removed from V and 5 bases from J, the gap between germline ends came to 12 bases. In germline, CDR1 is DFQATT, CDR2 SNEGSKA (reference sequence). DNA for the CDR3: TGCAGTGCTGATCCAAAGGGAACTGAAGCTTTCTTT. Translating it yields CSADPKGTEAFF.

The V call is TRBV20-1, the J call TRBJ2-5, with 7 bases that match TRBD2. Germline trimming cut 3 bases from V and 2 bases from J; bases unmatched to any gene: 9. The V gene's germline CDR1 is DFQATT and CDR2 SNEGSKA (reference sequence). This CDR3 is 15 amino acids long. The DNA of the CDR3 is TGCAGTGCTAGGTCCCCAGCGGGGTATCAAGAGACCCAGTACTTC. Its translation is CSARSPAGYQETQYF.

This clonotype has just a few counts. The CDR3 protein is CAWSVGGNQPQHF. The CDR3, as DNA: TGTGCCTGGAGTGTAGGGGGCAATCAGCCCCAGCATTTT. This chain uses TRBV30 with TRBJ1-5, with a possible D match to TRBD1 (5 bases). The CDR3 is made up of 13 amino acids. Deletions cut 0 bases from V and 2 bases from J, with 5 bases between. The germline CDR1 and CDR2 sequences are GTSNPN and SVGIG (reference sequence). Variable domain in full (rest from reference TRBV30 and TRBJ1-5): SQTIHQWPATLVQPVGSPLSLECTVEGTSNPNLYWYRQAAGRGLQLLFYSVGIGQISSEVPQNLSASRPQDRQFILSSKKLLLSDSGFYLCAWSVGGNQPQHFGDGTRLSIL.

V usage is TRBV10-3 and J usage is TRBJ2-1; 7 nucleotides line up with TRBD2. The V and J ends lost 7 bases and 1 base, in that order; junction bases with no gene match: 7. This CDR3 spans 15 amino acids. Germline V gives CDR1 ENHRY, CDR2 SYGVKD. The CDR3 loop is CAINAGVPSYNEQFF. CDR3 bases: TGTGCCATCAACGCGGGAGTTCCATCCTACAATGAGCAGTTCTTC.

The chain has TRBV10-3 and TRBJ2-1, with 15 bases aligning to TRBD2. The CDR3 is 17 amino acids. Per germline, CDR1 ENHRY and CDR2 SYGVKD. V shed 10 bases and J 1 base; nucleotides not matched to a gene: 8. CDR3 protein: CATWTSGREVSYNEQFF. As DNA, the CDR3 is TGTGCCACCTGGACTAGCGGGAGGGAGGTGTCCTACAATGAGCAGTTCTTC.

The gene calls are TRBV12-3 or TRBV12-4 and TRBJ2-7; possible D gene TRBD1, 5 bases. The length of the CDR3 is 13 residues. Trimming took off 9 bases at V and 6 bases at J, with 18 bases between the two ends. The CDR3 nucleotides are TGTGCCAGTTTGGACACTGGTCTTTTCGAGCAGTACTTC. This gives the protein CASLDTGLFEQYF.